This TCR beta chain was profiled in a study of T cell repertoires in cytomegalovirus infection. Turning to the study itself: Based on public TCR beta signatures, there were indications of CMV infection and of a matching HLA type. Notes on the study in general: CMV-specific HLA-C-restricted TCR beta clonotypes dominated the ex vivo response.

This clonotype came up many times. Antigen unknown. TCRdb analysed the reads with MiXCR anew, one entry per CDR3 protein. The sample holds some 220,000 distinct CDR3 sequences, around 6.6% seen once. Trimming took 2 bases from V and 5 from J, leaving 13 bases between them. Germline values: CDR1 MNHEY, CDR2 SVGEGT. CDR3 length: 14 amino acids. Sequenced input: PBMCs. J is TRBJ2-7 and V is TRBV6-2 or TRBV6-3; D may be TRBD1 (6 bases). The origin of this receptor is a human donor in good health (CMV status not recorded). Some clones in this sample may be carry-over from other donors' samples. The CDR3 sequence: CASSYMQGHDEQYF. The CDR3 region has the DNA TGTGCCAGCAGTTACATGCAGGGGCACGACGAGCAGTACTTC.